This TCR beta chain was identified during a study of blood T cell repertoires in COVID-19. Whole-study context: Some COVID-19 samples were acute and others convalescent; all came from the United States, Italy and Spain. Sample material is recorded as cDNA or gDNA derived from T cells, B-cell-depleted T cells, or PBMCs.

The assay was immunoSEQ multiplex PCR, and TCRdb's table has in-frame clones only and misses some. The table shows fewer than 200,000 clones, with just under 85% occurring only once. Germline V gives CDR1 LGHNA, CDR2 YNFKEQ. The V and J ends lost 0 bases and 7 bases respectively, with 10 bases between them. The CDR3 extends over 14 amino acids. This clonotype was obtained from a woman aged 80 or older with COVID-19, enrolled during active disease. The sample taken for sequencing was peripheral blood. The chain links TRBV4-2 to TRBJ1-5, with TRBD1 as a possible D gene (5 bases). Here the CDR3 DNA reads TGTGCCAGCAGCCAAGATGGGGGGGTACAGCCCCAGCATTTT. This codes for CASSQDGGVQPQHF.